The 20 T cell receptor beta chains in this list originate from one sample, sequenced in a study of T-cell memory formation after mild COVID-19 (dated by TCRdb to 2020 to 2023). Library preparation was by 5' RACE. Sequencing was carried out with an Illumina NovaSeq 6000. TCRdb reprocessed the public reads (quality trimming at Q25 with fastp, clone calling with MiXCR) and kept in-frame beta chains. Each CDR3 protein gets just one entry, which takes the most common genes and DNA from the rows behind it. This sample has a few hundred thousand distinct CDR3 sequences in its table, and about a sixth of those were observed once. The ten largest make up roughly a fifth of the sample. Sequencing used PBMCs or a T cell subset sorted from them (not recorded which). The receptors originated from a man aged 18 to 29 who had mild COVID-19 (a few samples of this study predate the infection). The sample titles of this study are shuffled in the database, so cell type and time point are left out; the donor was told from shared clones.

This clonotype was found a few times. The gene calls are TRBV30 and TRBJ1-3; D is possibly TRBD1 (5 bases). Trimming took off 0 bases at V and 4 bases at J, with 13 bases between the two ends. The CDR3 is made up of 15 amino acids. From germline, CDR1 is GTSNPN and CDR2 SVGIG (reference sequence). This CDR3 reads CAWSVLGGSGNTIYF. The CDR3 bases are TGTGCCTGGAGTGTACTTGGGGGTTCGGGAAACACCATATATTTT. The variable domain in full, completed from reference TRBV30 and TRBJ1-3, reads SQTIHQWPATLVQPVGSPLSLECTVEGTSNPNLYWYRQAAGRGLQLLFYSVGIGQISSEVPQNLSASRPQDRQFILSSKKLLLSDSGFYLCAWSVLGGSGNTIYFGEGSWLTVV.

A few counts support this clonotype. The chain combines TRBV2 with TRBJ1-2; TRBD1 matches 11 bases. The CDR3 extends over 14 amino acids. Germline CDR1 is SNHLY and CDR2 is FYNNEI. The trim removed 6 bases at V and 4 bases at J, leaving 4 bases unmatched. The CDR3 spells CASRGTGGSYGYTF. The CDR3 DNA reads TGTGCCAGCAGAGGGACAGGGGGATCCTATGGCTACACCTTC.

This chain joins TRBV7-6 and TRBJ1-4; D ambiguous. The germline gives CDR1 SGHVS, CDR2 FNYEAQ. The V and J ends lost 1 base and 8 bases respectively, with 14 bases between them. The CDR3 is made up of 15 amino acids. The CDR3 is CASSLVGLAGEKLFF. The CDR3 DNA follows: TGTGCCAGCAGCTTAGTTGGGCTAGCGGGCGAAAAACTGTTTTTT.

J is TRBJ1-2 and V is TRBV19; a weak D match, TRBD1 (6 bases). CDR3 length: 12 amino acids. V lost 4 bases and J 4 bases, leaving 7 bases between the germline ends. Germline V gives CDR1 LNHDA, CDR2 SQIVND (reference sequence). CDR3 DNA sequence: TGTGCCAGTAGTAGACAGGCCTATGGCTACACCTTC. Protein: CASSRQAYGYTF.

This clonotype turned up a few times. V gene TRBV6-2 or TRBV6-3 combines with J gene TRBJ2-1, with D unclear. CDR1 is MNHEY and CDR2 is SVGEGT in the germline V gene. The CDR3 extends over 16 amino acids. The V end was cut by 0 bases, the J end by 4 bases, with 13 bases between. The CDR3 reads CASSYSTIRQYNEQFF. In DNA, the CDR3 is TGTGCCAGCAGTTACTCGACCATCCGTCAATACAATGAGCAGTTCTTC.

The V and J genes are TRBV20-1 and TRBJ2-2; D assignment may be TRBD1 or TRBD2 (5 bases each). The CDR3 spans 15 residues. CDR1 is DFQATT, CDR2 SNEGSKA, per germline (reference sequence). Trimming left V 3 bases short and J 1 base short, with 12 bases between. The CDR3 region is CSASYPGRNTGELFF. As DNA, the CDR3 is TGCAGTGCTAGTTATCCAGGGAGGAACACCGGGGAGCTGTTTTTT.

The V and J genes are TRBV7-2 and TRBJ1-3; the match to TRBD1 covers 9 bases. CDR1 SGHTA and CDR2 FQGNSA come from the germline V gene. The CDR3 is 15 amino acids. Trimming removed 6 bases from V and 0 bases from J; junction bases left unmatched: 3. The CDR3 region is CASRGQGISGNTIYF. The DNA of the CDR3 is TGTGCCAGCAGGGGACAGGGAATCTCTGGAAACACCATATATTTT.

The rearrangement links TRBV27 to TRBJ2-7; 9 nucleotides agree with TRBD2. V gave up 2 bases and J gave up 4 bases; unmatched junction bases: 3. The CDR3 is 14 amino acids. CDR1 is MNHEY, CDR2 SMNVEV, per germline (reference sequence). DNA of the CDR3: TGTGCCAGCAGTTTAAAGCGGGGGGCGTACGAGCAGTACTTC. This codes for CASSLKRGAYEQYF.

This clonotype was counted a few times. The rearrangement uses TRBV5-5 and TRBJ2-3; D is possibly TRBD2 (6 bases). Trimming pared 4 bases from V and 5 bases from J, leaving 11 bases between. This CDR3 is built from 13 residues. The germline CDR1 and CDR2 sequences are SGHKS and YYEKEE (reference sequence). The CDR3: CASSRPGGDTQYF. CDR3 coding DNA: TGTGCCAGCAGCCGACCCGGGGGAGATACGCAGTATTTT.

The chain joins TRBV12-3 or TRBV12-4 to TRBJ2-2; perhaps D is TRBD1 or TRBD2 (5 bases each). The CDR3 has 13 amino acids. Trimming removed 3 bases from V and 7 bases from J, with 9 bases in between. CDR3 DNA: TGTGCCAGCAGTTTCTGGGGGAACGGGGAGCTGTTTTTT. This encodes CASSFWGNGELFF.

This sequence joins TRBV7-8 and TRBJ2-7; D remains unclear. Per germline, CDR1 SGHVS and CDR2 FQNEAQ. V was cut by 5 bases and J by 0 bases, with 17 bases left in between. The length of the CDR3 is 16 residues. The CDR3 here is CASSPSLVYSSYEQYF. The CDR3 nucleotides are TGTGCCAGCAGCCCTAGTTTGGTATACAGCTCCTACGAGCAGTACTTC.

The table lists this clonotype with a few counts. The rearrangement joins TRBV5-6 to TRBJ1-2, with 8 bases that match TRBD1. The CDR3 has 15 amino acids. J gave up 9 bases and V 3 bases, and 13 bases lay outside the gene matches. Germline assignment: CDR1 SGHDT and CDR2 YYEEEE. The CDR3 loop reads CASSSAPDRVLSYTF. CDR3 coding DNA: TGTGCCAGCAGCTCCGCCCCGGACAGGGTCTTAAGCTACACCTTC.

This clonotype was recorded a few times. V and J are TRBV6-2 or TRBV6-3 and TRBJ1-6, with no clear D. In germline, CDR1 is MNHEY, CDR2 SVGEGT. This CDR3 spans 14 amino acids. Trimming took off 2 bases at V and 7 bases at J, with 9 bases between the two ends. The CDR3, as DNA: TGTGCCAGCAGTTACGACGGGAGCAATTCACCCCTCCACTTT. Translated: CASSYDGSNSPLHF.

This clonotype has just a few counts. This chain connects TRBV29-1 to TRBJ1-3, with no clear D. The V gene's germline CDR1 is SQVTM and CDR2 ANQGSEA. This CDR3 spans 11 amino acids. V was shortened by 3 bases and J by 10 bases, with 10 bases between the two germline ends. CDR3 sequence reads: CSVEEGLTIYF. The CDR3 bases are TGCAGCGTTGAGGAGGGTTTGACCATATATTTT.

This clonotype has only a few counts. The chain joins TRBV4-1 to TRBJ2-5; D unresolved. This CDR3 comprises 15 residues. Looked up from germline, CDR1 is MGHRA and CDR2 is YSYEKL. V gave up 3 bases and J gave up 0 bases, with 11 bases separating them. This chain's CDR3 is CASSQRDRDQETQYF. CDR3 nucleotide sequence: TGCGCCAGCAGCCAGAGAGACCGAGACCAAGAGACCCAGTACTTC.

The rearrangement joins TRBV5-5 to TRBJ1-5, with D unclear. The CDR3 is made up of 14 amino acids. Trimming cost V 0 bases and J 6 bases, with 10 bases left between them. The germline gives CDR1 SGHKS, CDR2 YYEKEE (reference sequence). In DNA form, the CDR3 reads TGTGCCAGCAGCTTGGGTGCGGGGTCTCAGCCCCAGCATTTT. This encodes CASSLGAGSQPQHF.

This clonotype was recorded a few times. The chain links TRBV12-3 or TRBV12-4 to TRBJ2-7, with TRBD2 matching over 10 bases. The trim removed 7 bases at V and 0 bases at J, leaving 6 bases unmatched. The CDR3 is made up of 15 amino acids. The CDR3 here is CASTNSGGSSYEQYF. The CDR3 bases are TGTGCCAGCACCAATAGCGGGGGGAGCTCCTACGAGCAGTACTTC.

The sample holds one count of this clonotype. The genes are TRBV24-1 and TRBJ2-5; D may be TRBD1 (5 bases). Deletions cut 3 bases from V and 0 bases from J, with 10 bases between. The germline V gene has CDR1 KGHDR and CDR2 SFDVKD. This CDR3 is built from 15 residues. CDR3 coding DNA: TGTGCCACCAGTGATGCTACAGGTTACCAAGAGACCCAGTACTTC. Translating gives CATSDATGYQETQYF.

This clonotype was counted many times. This sequence joins TRBV20-1 and TRBJ2-7, with 10 bases lining up with TRBD1. J was trimmed by 4 bases and V by 6 bases; bases with no gene match: 3. Per the germline V gene, CDR1 is DFQATT and CDR2 is SNEGSKA (reference sequence). The CDR3 is made up of 12 amino acids. For the CDR3, the DNA is TGCAGTGCACGGACAGGGGGATACGAGCAGTACTTC. It yields the protein CSARTGGYEQYF.

The chain recombines TRBV6-5 with TRBJ2-3; the D gene is possibly TRBD2 (5 bases). Germline loops: CDR1 MNHEY, CDR2 SVGAGI. Deletions cut 2 bases from V and 0 bases from J, with 9 bases between. The CDR3 runs to 15 residues. CDR3 DNA: TGTGCCAGCAGTTACGAGGGTCTTAGCACAGATACGCAGTATTTT. Protein product: CASSYEGLSTDTQYF.